These 32 T cell receptor beta chains share one sample of origin, sequenced in a study of cytomegalovirus exposure and HLA in healthy donors (dated by TCRdb to about 2017). Library prep was done by the immunoSEQ multiplex PCR assay. For the multiplex PCR, a mixture combining 60 forward primers for TCR Vbeta segments and 13 reverse primers for TCR Jbeta segments was used. This immuneACCESS table, as held by TCRdb, lists in-frame sequences with V and J called but not all clones. Of the missing ones, under half trace to an unresolved V gene in checked studies; the others have no known cause. The sample table records about 130,000 clones; 78% of these occur just once. The ten largest clones capture roughly 11% of the sample. Sequenced: PBMCs. Source of these receptors: a man younger than 45 in good health and CMV-seropositive.

To note about this clone: An end of the junction does not agree with germline; a read error may underlie this. Other nucleotide sequences in the sample specify the same CDR3. J is TRBJ1-5 and V is TRBV27; weak D call: TRBD1 (6 bases). Germline CDR1 MNHEY, CDR2 SMNVEV (reference sequence). The CDR3 is 14 residues long. The CDR3 DNA sequence: TGTGCCAGTAGTTCCAGGGGAAGGAATCAGCCCCAGCATTTT. Its protein product is CASSSRGRNQPQHF.

J is TRBJ2-7 and V is TRBV9, with TRBD2 identical over 9 bases. This CDR3 has 15 residues. V shed 0 bases and J 6 bases; nucleotides not matched to a gene: 7. Germline CDR1 SGDLS, CDR2 YYNGEE. CDR3 loop: CASSVEGSGSPEQYF. In DNA, the CDR3 is TGTGCCAGCAGCGTAGAAGGTAGCGGGAGCCCCGAGCAGTACTTC.

The CDR3 loop reads CASSRLGQGRNYGYTF. CDR3 in DNA: TGTGCCAGCAGCAGATTGGGACAGGGGAGAAACTATGGCTACACCTTC. V usage is TRBV27 and J usage is TRBJ1-2; 10 nucleotides agree with TRBD1. This CDR3 spans 16 amino acids. J was trimmed by 2 bases and V by 6 bases; bases with no gene match: 9. Germline V gene lookup returns CDR1 MNHEY and CDR2 SMNVEV (reference sequence).

J is TRBJ1-5 and V is TRBV19; D is possibly TRBD1 (6 bases). The germline gives CDR1 LNHDA, CDR2 SQIVND (reference sequence). The V end was cut by 1 base, the J end by 1 base, with 14 bases between. There are 17 residues in the CDR3. In DNA, the CDR3 is TGTGCCAGTAGTATAGGAACAGGGTATTGGAGCAATCAGCCCCAGCATTTT. Amino acid sequence: CASSIGTGYWSNQPQHF.

This clone came up a few times. The V call is TRBV30, the J call TRBJ2-1; 7 nucleotides match TRBD2. With 5 bases clipped from V and 4 bases from J, the junction kept 8 bases outside the gene matches. The CDR3 has 14 residues. Germline V gene sequence: CDR1 GTSNPN, CDR2 SVGIG (reference sequence). The DNA of the CDR3 is TGTGCCTGGGGGGGGGAGGGCCAGTACAATGAGCAGTTCTTC. The encoded protein is CAWGGEGQYNEQFF. Full variable domain (remainder filled in from reference TRBV30 and TRBJ2-1): SQTIHQWPATLVQPVGSPLSLECTVEGTSNPNLYWYRQAAGRGLQLLFYSVGIGQISSEVPQNLSASRPQDRQFILSSKKLLLSDSGFYLCAWGGEGQYNEQFFGPGTRLTVL.

The rearrangement links TRBV4-1 to TRBJ1-1; 7 positions match TRBD1. The V gene end was trimmed by 1 base and the J gene end by 2 bases; junction bases not matched to a gene: 13. This CDR3 has 18 amino acids. Germline CDR1 MGHRA, CDR2 YSYEKL. CDR3 amino acids: CASSQALTRAGGNTEAFF. DNA for the CDR3: TGCGCCAGCAGCCAAGCCCTTACTCGGGCAGGGGGAAACACTGAAGCTTTCTTT.

This rearrangement joins TRBV9 to TRBJ1-2, with TRBD1 matching over 7 bases. The V and J ends lost 4 bases and 0 bases, in that order; junction bases with no gene match: 9. Germline CDR1 SGDLS, CDR2 YYNGEE. CDR3 length: 16 amino acids. CDR3: CASSFSQGNPNYGYTF. DNA for the CDR3: TGTGCCAGCAGCTTCTCACAGGGGAATCCTAACTATGGCTACACCTTC.

This clone showed up just once. The chain recombines TRBV5-1 with TRBJ1-2; 10 bases are shared with TRBD1. The CDR3 spans 15 residues. Germline values: CDR1 SGHRS, CDR2 YFSETQ. J gave up 5 bases and V 4 bases, and 8 bases lay outside the gene matches. The CDR3 spells CASSGGGQGNYGYTF. The CDR3 DNA reads as TGCGCCAGCAGCGGGGGGGGACAGGGGAATTATGGCTACACCTTC. The whole variable domain, filled in from reference TRBV5-1 and TRBJ1-2, reads KAGVTQTPRYLIKTRGQQVTLSCSPISGHRSVSWYQQTPGQGLQFLFEYFSETQRNKGNFPGRFSGRQFSNSRSEMNVSTLELGDSALYLCASSGGGQGNYGYTFGSGTRLTVV.

This clone was seen a single time. This chain joins TRBV7-2 and TRBJ1-2; maybe TRBD1 (6 bases). Trimming removed 5 bases at V and 2 bases at J, with 12 bases between. The CDR3 is 14 residues long. Germline V lookup: CDR1 SGHTA, CDR2 FQGNSA. For the CDR3, the DNA is TGTGCCAGCAGCCTCCAACAGGGAAACTATGGCTACACCTTC. Its translation: CASSLQQGNYGYTF.

The chain joins TRBV5-1 to TRBJ2-7; TRBD2 matches at 7 bases. J gave up 4 bases and V 5 bases, and 9 bases lay outside the gene matches. This CDR3 region has 14 residues. CDR1 is SGHRS and CDR2 is YFSETQ in the germline V gene. The CDR3 nucleotides read TGCGCCAGCAGACTGGGACTAAATCGTTACGAGCAGTACTTC. As protein: CASRLGLNRYEQYF.

The rearrangement links TRBV7-6 to TRBJ2-7, with TRBD2 identical over 9 bases. The CDR3 runs 16 residues. Germline-derived CDR1 and CDR2 are SGHVS and FNYEAQ. Trimming removed 1 base from V and 0 bases from J; junction bases left unmatched: 4. The CDR3 sequence: CASSLGWREGSYEQYF. The CDR3 nucleotides read TGTGCCAGCAGCTTAGGGTGGCGGGAGGGCTCCTACGAGCAGTACTTC.

The chain carries TRBV21-1 and TRBJ1-2. TRBV21-1 is deemed a pseudogene. CDR3 size: 12 residues. The CDR3 nucleotides are TGTGCCAGCAGATCTCGGGAAGATGGCTACACCTTC. Its protein is CASRSREDGYTF.

This rearrangement joins TRBV10-3 to TRBJ2-1, with TRBD2 as a possible D gene (6 bases). The germline V gene encodes CDR1 ENHRY and CDR2 SYGVKD. The CDR3 sequence is 13 residues long. V was pared by 0 bases and J by 10 bases, with 10 bases between. CDR3 region: CAISESRGFEQFF. DNA for the CDR3: TGTGCCATCAGTGAGTCACGGGGGTTCGAGCAGTTCTTC.

This clone was seen a few times. The same CDR3 also results from other DNA sequences found in this sample. The chain couples TRBV4-1 to TRBJ2-7; weak D call: TRBD2 (5 bases). Germline CDR1 is MGHRA and CDR2 is YSYEKL. V was cut by 1 base and J by 0 bases, with 10 bases left in between. This CDR3 spans 15 amino acids. DNA of the CDR3: TGCGCCAGCAGCCAAGTGCTAGCCAGCTCCTACGAGCAGTACTTC. Protein product: CASSQVLASSYEQYF.

V usage is TRBV18 and J usage is TRBJ2-7; 7 bases map to TRBD1. The CDR3 sequence is 16 residues long. V gave up 8 bases and J gave up 8 bases; unmatched junction bases: 21. CDR1 is KGHSH and CDR2 is LQKENI in the germline V gene. The CDR3 DNA reads TGTGCCAGCCCACGGGAAGCTCCGGGACAGCTCGACAAGCAGTACTTC. Encoded protein: CASPREAPGQLDKQYF.

This clone came up a few times. V and J are TRBV28 and TRBJ1-1; 7 bases are shared with TRBD1. CDR1 MDHEN and CDR2 SYDVKM come from the germline V gene. The ends lost 7 bases at V and 3 bases at J; junction bases unmatched: 11. The CDR3 totals 15 residues. The CDR3 DNA sequence: TGTGCCAGCACTTCAGAGGGCAGGGGGGACACTGAAGCTTTCTTT. Translation: CASTSEGRGDTEAFF.

The chain has TRBV10-2 and TRBJ2-3; the match to TRBD2 covers 9 bases. The CDR3 contains 16 residues. The junction had 6 bases not matched to a gene; V was cut back by 1 base and J by 4 bases. Looked up from germline, CDR1 is WSHSY and CDR2 is SAAADI. This CDR3 reads CASSEFLAGASDTQYF. DNA of the CDR3: TGCGCCAGCAGTGAGTTCTTAGCGGGAGCCTCAGATACGCAGTATTTT.

This chain uses TRBV6-5 with TRBJ2-3; maybe TRBD2 (5 bases). The germline V gene encodes CDR1 MNHEY and CDR2 SVGAGI. The V end was cut by 0 bases, the J end by 5 bases, with 15 bases between. The CDR3 has 16 amino acids. The DNA of the CDR3 is TGTGCCAGCAGTTACTCGGCGTCGCCGAGGGAAGATACGCAGTATTTT. Amino acids: CASSYSASPREDTQYF.

The chain is built from TRBV28 and TRBJ1-5; TRBD1 aligns across 7 bases. V trimming: 5 bases; J trimming: 3 bases; junction bases outside the gene matches: 13. CDR1 and CDR2 (germline): MDHEN, SYDVKM. The CDR3 covers 17 residues. As DNA, the CDR3 is TGTGCCAGCAGTCAAAGACGGGACAGAGGTTTCAATCAGCCCCAGCATTTT. Translated: CASSQRRDRGFNQPQHF.

In this sample, this clone turned up once. This chain uses TRBV4-3 with TRBJ1-5; no clear D. Germline V gene data show CDR1 as LGHNA and CDR2 as YSLEER. Between the trimmed V and J ends, which lost 1 base and 4 bases, there was a span of 8 bases. The CDR3 extends over 14 amino acids. CDR3 residues: CASSQAAGNQPQHF. Here the CDR3 DNA reads TGCGCCAGCAGCCAAGCTGCGGGAAATCAGCCCCAGCATTTT.

In its sample, this clone was seen a few times. The chain combines TRBV7-2 with TRBJ2-1; TRBD1 agrees at 8 bases. Germline CDR1 SGHTA, CDR2 FQGNSA. J gave up 9 bases and V 5 bases, and 21 bases lay outside the gene matches. This CDR3 is 18 amino acids long. Here the CDR3 reads CASSITGQGMAGRGEQFF. The CDR3 DNA follows: TGTGCCAGCAGCATCACCGGACAGGGTATGGCTGGCCGCGGTGAGCAGTTCTTC. Complete variable domain (other parts from reference TRBV7-2 and TRBJ2-1): GAGVSQSPSNKVTEKGKDVELRCDPISGHTALYWYRQSLGQGLEFLIYFQGNSAPDKSGLPSDRFSAERTGGSVSTLTIQRTQQEDSAVYLCASSITGQGMAGRGEQFFGPGTRLTVL.

V is TRBV7-2 and J is TRBJ2-7; TRBD2 matches at 9 bases. This CDR3 has 14 residues. Germline values: CDR1 SGHTA, CDR2 FQGNSA. The V segment lost 5 bases and the J segment 0 bases; nucleotides outside the gene matches: 2. The CDR3 is CASSRLAASYEQYF. In DNA, the CDR3 is TGTGCCAGCAGCCGACTAGCGGCCTCCTACGAGCAGTACTTC.

This chain links TRBV2 with TRBJ2-5, with 11 bases that match TRBD2. Per germline, CDR1 SNHLY and CDR2 FYNNEI. The V and J ends lost 7 bases and 5 bases, in that order; junction bases with no gene match: 9. The CDR3 is 15 residues long. Here the CDR3 reads CASTLAGGVWETQYF. CDR3 sequence (DNA): TGTGCCAGCACGCTAGCGGGAGGTGTATGGGAGACCCAGTACTTC.

This chain links TRBV7-2 with TRBJ2-5; 7 positions agree with TRBD1. Germline-derived CDR1 and CDR2 are SGHTA and FQGNSA. The CDR3 consists of 15 residues. The V gene end was trimmed by 4 bases and the J gene end by 2 bases; junction bases not matched to a gene: 7. The CDR3 region has the DNA TGTGCCAGCAGCTCGCCTGACAGGGTACAAGAGACCCAGTACTTC. It is translated as CASSSPDRVQETQYF. The entire variable domain, with the rest obtained from reference TRBV7-2 and TRBJ2-5, is as follows: GAGVSQSPSNKVTEKGKDVELRCDPISGHTALYWYRQSLGQGLEFLIYFQGNSAPDKSGLPSDRFSAERTGGSVSTLTIQRTQQEDSAVYLCASSSPDRVQETQYFGPGTRLLVL.

The V call is TRBV4-3, the J call TRBJ2-3, with unresolved D. V lost 0 bases and J 6 bases, leaving 10 bases between the germline ends. Per germline, CDR1 LGHNA and CDR2 YSLEER. CDR3 length: 14 amino acids. In DNA form, the CDR3 reads TGCGCCAGCAGCCAAGACTCAGGATCGGATACGCAGTATTTT. It yields the protein CASSQDSGSDTQYF.

This chain links TRBV4-2 with TRBJ2-7, with 7 bases aligning to TRBD2. The CDR3 sequence is 17 residues long. CDR1 and CDR2 from the germline V gene are LGHNA and YNFKEQ. V was pared by 0 bases and J by 0 bases, with 8 bases of the junction left unmatched. CDR3 nucleotides: TGTGCCAGCAGCCAAGAGCTGCTAGCGGAGCTCTCCTACGAGCAGTACTTC. Translation gives CASSQELLAELSYEQYF.

The chain recombines TRBV29-1 with TRBJ2-3; D gene ambiguous. The germline V gene has CDR1 SQVTM and CDR2 ANQGSEA. The ends were cut back, 4 bases at V and 3 bases at J, with 5 bases in the middle. The CDR3 length is 11 residues. CDR3 region: CSVAPTDTQYF. DNA of the CDR3: TGCAGCGTTGCCCCTACAGATACGCAGTATTTT.

The rearrangement joins TRBV19 to TRBJ2-4; TRBD1 matches 8 bases. Per the germline V gene, CDR1 is LNHDA and CDR2 is SQIVND (reference sequence). The CDR3 runs to 15 residues. J lost 1 base, V lost 4 bases, and 3 bases had no gene match. The CDR3 is CASSRGQGAKNIQYF. The DNA of the CDR3 is TGTGCCAGTAGTAGAGGACAGGGCGCCAAAAACATTCAGTACTTC.

The V gene is TRBV9, the J gene TRBJ2-7; D is perhaps TRBD1 (5 bases). Germline CDR1 is SGDLS and CDR2 is YYNGEE. Trimming removed 0 bases from V and 3 bases from J, with 10 bases in between. CDR3 size: 14 residues. CDR3 sequence reads: CASSVDLGHYEQYF. The CDR3 DNA sequence: TGTGCCAGCAGCGTAGATCTCGGACACTACGAGCAGTACTTC.

V is TRBV5-1 and J is TRBJ2-7; 10 bases align to TRBD2. After removal of 0 bases from V and 7 bases from J, the junction contained 10 bases not matched to a gene. This CDR3 is built from 16 residues. Germline V gives CDR1 SGHRS, CDR2 YFSETQ. The CDR3 nucleotides read TGCGCCAGCAGCTTGGGGGCTAGCGGGAGAACAGGGGAGCAGTACTTC. Residues: CASSLGASGRTGEQYF.

J is TRBJ1-2 and V is TRBV6-4, with a tentative D call TRBD1 (6 bases). Trimming shortened V by 9 bases and J by 5 bases, and 13 bases separated the two germline ends. Germline V gene data show CDR1 as MRHNA and CDR2 as SNTAGT. The CDR3 is 12 amino acids. The chain's CDR3 is CARGGGWYGYTF. The CDR3 DNA reads as TGTGCCAGAGGGGGGGGCTGGTATGGCTACACCTTC.

The chain is built from TRBV19 and TRBJ2-2; weak D call: TRBD1 (6 bases). Trimming took 5 bases from V and 4 from J, leaving 14 bases between them. The CDR3 is made up of 15 amino acids. CDR1 and CDR2 (germline): LNHDA, SQIVND (reference sequence). In DNA, the CDR3 is TGTGCCAGTAGTCGTAATACAGGGAGCACCGGGGAGCTGTTTTTT. Its protein is CASSRNTGSTGELFF. Looking up the rest from reference TRBV19 and TRBJ2-2 gives the full variable domain: DGGITQSPKYLFRKEGQNVTLSCEQNLNHDAMYWYRQDPGQGLRLIYYSQIVNDFQKGDIAEGYSVSREKKESFPLTVTSAQKNPTAFYLCASSRNTGSTGELFFGEGSRLTVL.